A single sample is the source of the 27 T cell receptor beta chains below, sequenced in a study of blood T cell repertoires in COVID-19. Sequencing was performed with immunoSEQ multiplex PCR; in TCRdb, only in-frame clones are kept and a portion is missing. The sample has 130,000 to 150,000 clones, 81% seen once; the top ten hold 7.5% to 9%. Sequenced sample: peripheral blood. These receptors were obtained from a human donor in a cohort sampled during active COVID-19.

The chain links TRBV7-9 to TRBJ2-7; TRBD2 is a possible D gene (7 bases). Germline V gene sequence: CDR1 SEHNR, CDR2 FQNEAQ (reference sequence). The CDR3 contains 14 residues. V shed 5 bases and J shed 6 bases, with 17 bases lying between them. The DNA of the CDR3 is TGTGCCAGCAGCATAGGGGGGGGAGGCATCGAGCAGTACTTC. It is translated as CASSIGGGGIEQYF.

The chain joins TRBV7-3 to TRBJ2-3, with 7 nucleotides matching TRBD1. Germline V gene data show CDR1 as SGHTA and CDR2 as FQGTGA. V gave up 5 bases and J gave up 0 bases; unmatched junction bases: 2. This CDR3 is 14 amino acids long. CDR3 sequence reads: CASSPTGSTDTQYF. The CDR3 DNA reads TGTGCCAGCAGCCCGACAGGGAGCACAGATACGCAGTATTTT.

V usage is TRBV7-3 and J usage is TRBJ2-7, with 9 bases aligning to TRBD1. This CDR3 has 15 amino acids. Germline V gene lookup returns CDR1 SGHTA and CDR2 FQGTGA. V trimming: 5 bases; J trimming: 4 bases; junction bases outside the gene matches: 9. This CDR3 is CASSLGQGSTYEQYF. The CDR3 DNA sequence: TGTGCCAGCAGCCTGGGACAGGGCAGCACTTACGAGCAGTACTTC.

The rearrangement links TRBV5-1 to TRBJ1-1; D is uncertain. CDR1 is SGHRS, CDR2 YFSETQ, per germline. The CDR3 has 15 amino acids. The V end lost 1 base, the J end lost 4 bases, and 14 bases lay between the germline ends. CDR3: CASSLPGGRSTEAFF. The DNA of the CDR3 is TGCGCCAGCAGCTTGCCGGGAGGCAGGAGCACTGAAGCTTTCTTT.

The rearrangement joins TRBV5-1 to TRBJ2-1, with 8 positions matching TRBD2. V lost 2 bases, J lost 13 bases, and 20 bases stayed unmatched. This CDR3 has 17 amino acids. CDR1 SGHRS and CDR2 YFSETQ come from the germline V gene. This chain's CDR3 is CASSFLKGSGGHTRQFF. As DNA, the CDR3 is TGCGCCAGCAGCTTCCTCAAGGGGAGCGGGGGACACACCCGCCAGTTCTTC.

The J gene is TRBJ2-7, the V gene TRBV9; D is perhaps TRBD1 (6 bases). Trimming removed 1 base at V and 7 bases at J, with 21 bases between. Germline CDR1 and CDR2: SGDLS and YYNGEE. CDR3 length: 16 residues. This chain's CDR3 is CASSVMTGPFGGEQYF. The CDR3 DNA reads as TGTGCCAGCAGCGTAATGACAGGACCTTTTGGGGGTGAGCAGTACTTC.

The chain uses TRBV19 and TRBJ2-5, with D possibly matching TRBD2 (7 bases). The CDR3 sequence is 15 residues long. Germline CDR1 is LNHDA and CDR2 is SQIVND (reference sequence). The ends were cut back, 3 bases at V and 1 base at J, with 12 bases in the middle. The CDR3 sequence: CASSIRGGIQETQYF. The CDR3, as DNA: TGTGCCAGTAGTATTAGGGGGGGTATCCAAGAGACCCAGTACTTC.

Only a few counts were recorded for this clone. The CDR3 nucleotides are TGTGCCAGCAGCGTAAAGGGAGGCTCACCCCTCCACTTT. Protein product: CASSVKGGSPLHF. V and J are TRBV9 and TRBJ1-6; D ambiguous. Germline CDR1 and CDR2: SGDLS and YYNGEE. CDR3 length: 13 amino acids. V was shortened by 1 base and J by 10 bases, with 9 bases between the two germline ends.

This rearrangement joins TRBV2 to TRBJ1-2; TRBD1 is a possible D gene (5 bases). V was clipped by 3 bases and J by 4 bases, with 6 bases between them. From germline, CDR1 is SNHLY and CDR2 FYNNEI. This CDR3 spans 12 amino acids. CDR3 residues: CASSETAYGYTF. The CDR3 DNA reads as TGTGCCAGCAGTGAGACAGCCTATGGCTACACCTTC.

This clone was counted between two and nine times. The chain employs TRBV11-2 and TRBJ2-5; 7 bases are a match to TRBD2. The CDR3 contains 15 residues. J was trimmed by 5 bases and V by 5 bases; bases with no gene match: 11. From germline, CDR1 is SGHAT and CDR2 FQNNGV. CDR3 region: CASSLGWGGSETQYF. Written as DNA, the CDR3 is TGTGCCAGCAGCCTCGGTTGGGGCGGGAGTGAGACCCAGTACTTC.

The CDR3 DNA reads TGTGCCAGCCGGACCCCGACTAGCGGGGCTCCCTACGAGCAGTACTTC. Translated, it gives CASRTPTSGAPYEQYF. The chain couples TRBV28 to TRBJ2-7, with 11 bases matching TRBD2. V was clipped by 8 bases and J by 2 bases; unmatched bases: 11. The germline V gene encodes CDR1 MDHEN and CDR2 SYDVKM. CDR3 size: 16 residues.

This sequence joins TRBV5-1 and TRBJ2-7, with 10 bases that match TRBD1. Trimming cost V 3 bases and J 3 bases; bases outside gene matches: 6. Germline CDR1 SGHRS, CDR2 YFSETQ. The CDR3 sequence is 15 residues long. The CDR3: CASSWSGQGYYEQYF. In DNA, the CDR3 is TGCGCCAGCAGCTGGTCGGGACAGGGGTACTACGAGCAGTACTTC.

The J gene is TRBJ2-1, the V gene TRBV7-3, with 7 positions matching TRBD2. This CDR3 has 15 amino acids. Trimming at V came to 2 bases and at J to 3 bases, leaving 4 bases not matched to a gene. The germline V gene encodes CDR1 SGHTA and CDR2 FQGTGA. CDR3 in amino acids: CASSLAGDHYNEQFF. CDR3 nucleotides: TGTGCCAGCAGCTTAGCGGGGGATCACTACAATGAGCAGTTCTTC. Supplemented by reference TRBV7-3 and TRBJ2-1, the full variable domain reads GAGVSQTPSNKVTEKGKYVELRCDPISGHTALYWYRQSLGQGPEFLIYFQGTGAADDSGLPNDRFFAVRPEGSVSTLKIQRTERGDSAVYLCASSLAGDHYNEQFFGPGTRLTVL.

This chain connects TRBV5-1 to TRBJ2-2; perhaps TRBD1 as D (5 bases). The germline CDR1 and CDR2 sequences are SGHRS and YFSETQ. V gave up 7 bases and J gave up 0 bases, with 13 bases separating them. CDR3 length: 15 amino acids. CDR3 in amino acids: CASDLGASNTGELFF. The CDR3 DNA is TGCGCCAGCGACTTAGGGGCCTCGAACACCGGGGAGCTGTTTTTT.

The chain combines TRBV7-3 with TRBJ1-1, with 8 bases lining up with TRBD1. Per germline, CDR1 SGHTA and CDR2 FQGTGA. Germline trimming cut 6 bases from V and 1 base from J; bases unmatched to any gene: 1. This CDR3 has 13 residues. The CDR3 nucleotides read TGTGCCAGCAGGGGACAGGCGAACACTGAAGCTTTCTTT. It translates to CASRGQANTEAFF.

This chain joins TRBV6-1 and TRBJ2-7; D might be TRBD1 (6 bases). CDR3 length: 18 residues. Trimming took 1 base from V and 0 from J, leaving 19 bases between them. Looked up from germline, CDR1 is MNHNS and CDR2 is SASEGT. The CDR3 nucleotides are TGTGCCAGCAGTGAAGTGTGGATCAGGGGAGCCCGCTCCTACGAGCAGTACTTC. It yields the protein CASSEVWIRGARSYEQYF.

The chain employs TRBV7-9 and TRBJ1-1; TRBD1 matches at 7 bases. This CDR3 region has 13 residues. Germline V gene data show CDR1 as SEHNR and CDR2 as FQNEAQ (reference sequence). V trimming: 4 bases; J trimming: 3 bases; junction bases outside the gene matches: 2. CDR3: CASSYDRDTEAFF. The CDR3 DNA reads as TGTGCCAGCAGCTATGACAGGGACACTGAAGCTTTCTTT.

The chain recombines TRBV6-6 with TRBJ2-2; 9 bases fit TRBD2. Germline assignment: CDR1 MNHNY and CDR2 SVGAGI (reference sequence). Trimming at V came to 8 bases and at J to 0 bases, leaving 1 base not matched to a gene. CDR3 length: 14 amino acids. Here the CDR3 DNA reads TGTGCCAGCCGGACTAGCGCGAACACCGGGGAGCTGTTTTTT. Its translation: CASRTSANTGELFF.

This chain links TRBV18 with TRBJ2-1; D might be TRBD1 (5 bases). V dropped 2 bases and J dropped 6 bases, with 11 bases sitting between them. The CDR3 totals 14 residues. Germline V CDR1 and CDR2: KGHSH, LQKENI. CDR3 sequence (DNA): TGTGCCAGCTCACCAGGCCAGGGCCTCAATGAGCAGTTCTTC. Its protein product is CASSPGQGLNEQFF.

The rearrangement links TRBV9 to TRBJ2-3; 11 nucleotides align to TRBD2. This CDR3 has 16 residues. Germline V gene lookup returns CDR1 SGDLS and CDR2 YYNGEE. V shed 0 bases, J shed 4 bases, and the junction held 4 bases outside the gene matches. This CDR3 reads CASSVGLAGGPDTQYF. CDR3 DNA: TGTGCCAGCAGCGTAGGCCTAGCGGGAGGTCCAGATACGCAGTATTTT. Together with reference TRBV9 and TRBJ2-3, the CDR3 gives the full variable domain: DSGVTQTPKHLITATGQRVTLRCSPRSGDLSVYWYQQSLDQGLQFLIQYYNGEERAKGNILERFSAQQFPDLHSELNLSSLELGDSALYFCASSVGLAGGPDTQYFGPGTRLTVL.

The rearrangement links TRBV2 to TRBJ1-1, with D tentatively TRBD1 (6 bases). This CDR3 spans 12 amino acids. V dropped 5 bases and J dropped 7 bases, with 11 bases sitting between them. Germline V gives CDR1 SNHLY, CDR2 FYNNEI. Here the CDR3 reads CASSSRGFEAFF. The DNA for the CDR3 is TGTGCCAGCAGTTCCAGGGGATTTGAAGCTTTCTTT.

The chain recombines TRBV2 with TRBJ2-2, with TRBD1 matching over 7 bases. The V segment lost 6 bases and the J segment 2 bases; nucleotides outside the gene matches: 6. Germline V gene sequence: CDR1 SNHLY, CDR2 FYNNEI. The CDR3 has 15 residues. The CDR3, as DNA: TGTGCCAGCAGAAAGGGACAGCTAAACACCGGGGAGCTGTTTTTT. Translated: CASRKGQLNTGELFF.

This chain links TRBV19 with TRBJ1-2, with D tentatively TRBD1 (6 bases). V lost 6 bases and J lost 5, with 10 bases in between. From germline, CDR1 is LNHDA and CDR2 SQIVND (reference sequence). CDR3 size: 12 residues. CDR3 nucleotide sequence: TGTGCCAGTAGCGACAGGATATATGGCTACACCTTC. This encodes CASSDRIYGYTF.

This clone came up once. The CDR3 reads CASSPRGKETQYF. DNA for the CDR3: TGCGCCAGCAGCCCGCGGGGTAAAGAGACCCAGTACTTC. The rearrangement uses TRBV4-3 and TRBJ2-5, with D tentatively TRBD2 (6 bases). Germline V gene data show CDR1 as LGHNA and CDR2 as YSLEER. The CDR3 extends over 13 amino acids. Trimming shortened V by 4 bases and J by 3 bases, and 9 bases separated the two germline ends.

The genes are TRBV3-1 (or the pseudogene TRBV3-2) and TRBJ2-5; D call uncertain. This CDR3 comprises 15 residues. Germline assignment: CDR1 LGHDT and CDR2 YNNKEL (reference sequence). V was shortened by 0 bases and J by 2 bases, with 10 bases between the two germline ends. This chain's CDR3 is CASSQEGRAQETQYF. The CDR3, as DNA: TGTGCCAGCAGCCAAGAGGGCAGAGCTCAAGAGACCCAGTACTTC.

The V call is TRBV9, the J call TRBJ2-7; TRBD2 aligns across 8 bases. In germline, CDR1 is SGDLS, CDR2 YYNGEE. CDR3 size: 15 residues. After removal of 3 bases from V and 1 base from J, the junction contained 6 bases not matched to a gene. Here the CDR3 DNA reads TGTGCCAGCAGCGCGAGCGGGAGTCGGTCCTACGAGCAGTACTTC. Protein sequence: CASSASGSRSYEQYF.

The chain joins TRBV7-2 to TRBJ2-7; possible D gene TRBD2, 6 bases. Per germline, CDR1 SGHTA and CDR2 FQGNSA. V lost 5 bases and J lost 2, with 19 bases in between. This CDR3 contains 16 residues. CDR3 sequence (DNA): TGTGCCAGCAGCCTTCACCCTAACGGGAGACCCTACGAGCAGTACTTC. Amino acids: CASSLHPNGRPYEQYF. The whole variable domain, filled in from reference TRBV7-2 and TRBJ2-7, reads GAGVSQSPSNKVTEKGKDVELRCDPISGHTALYWYRQSLGQGLEFLIYFQGNSAPDKSGLPSDRFSAERTGGSVSTLTIQRTQQEDSAVYLCASSLHPNGRPYEQYFGPGTRLTVT.